This T cell receptor beta chain derives from a study of T cell repertoires in cytomegalovirus infection. For the study at large: Recently identified HLA-C-restricted CMV epitopes were used, and well-studied HLA-B-restricted CMV epitopes were used as well. Carrying CMV and the relevant HLA type showed in public TCR beta signatures.

Germline V gives CDR1 LGHDT, CDR2 YNNKEL (reference sequence). The V gene lost 8 bases and the J gene lost 1 base, with 18 bases spanning the gap. This CDR3 has 16 residues. This clonotype was observed a handful of times. Its target is unknown. Study-wide results and limits: Ex vivo, HLA-C-restricted CMV-specific TCR beta clonotypes prevailed over the rest of the response. Carriers of CMV plus the relevant HLA were identified by cumulative public TCR beta family frequency.

Via MiXCR, TCRdb re-called the reads, giving one row per CDR3 protein. The repertoire consists of fewer than 1,000,000 distinct CDR3 sequences, with roughly 30% occurring once and the leading ten covering around 15%. The TCR was taken from a human donor in good health (CMV status not recorded). Some clones in this sample may be carry-over from other donors' samples. The chain combines TRBV3-1 with TRBJ2-1; D perhaps matches TRBD2 (7 bases). The specimen comprised cultured CD8+ T cells from PBMCs, sampled from culture after CMV antigen stimulation. CDR3 sequence (DNA): TGTGCCAGCGCCTCCGGCCGGGGGGCTTCCTACAATGAGCAGTTCTTC. Its protein product is CASASGRGASYNEQFF.